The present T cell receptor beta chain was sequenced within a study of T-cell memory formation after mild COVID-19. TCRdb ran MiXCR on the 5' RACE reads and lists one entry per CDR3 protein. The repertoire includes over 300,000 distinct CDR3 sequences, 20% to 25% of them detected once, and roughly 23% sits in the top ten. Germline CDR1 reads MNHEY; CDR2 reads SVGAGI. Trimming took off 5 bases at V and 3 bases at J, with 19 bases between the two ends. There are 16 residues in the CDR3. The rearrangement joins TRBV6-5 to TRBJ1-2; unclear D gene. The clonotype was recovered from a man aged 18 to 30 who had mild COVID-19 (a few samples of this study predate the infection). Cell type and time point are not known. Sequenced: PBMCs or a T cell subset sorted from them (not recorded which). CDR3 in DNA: TGTGCCAGCAGTCCCGGGCGGCTGCTTGCCGACTATGGCTACACCTTC. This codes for CASSPGRLLADYGYTF.